The T cell receptor gamma chain under discussion was sequenced for a study of gamma-delta T cells after stem cell transplantation. The CDR3 is made up of 13 amino acids. Germline CDR1 reads VTNTFY; CDR2 reads YDVSTARD (reference sequence). TCRdb repeated clone calling on the RT-PCR reads with CATT. The repertoire holds approximately 1,800 gamma-chain clones, around 3.5% seen once, with 25% to 35% in the top ten. The table lists this clone with a few counts. A much larger clone differs by one base, so this may be a read error. The rearrangement uses TRGV3 and TRGJ1 or TRGJ2. Sequencing was performed on gamma-delta T cells. This TCR was sampled from a human donor. It is not recorded whose cells these are; they may come from a transplant donor. The CDR3 here is CATWDRPRYKKLF. The CDR3 coding sequence is TGTGCCACCTGGGACAGGCCGAGATATAAGAAGCTCTTT.